This TCR beta chain stems from a study of Ad26.COV2.S vaccination and SARS-CoV-2 variants. Study summary: Sample donor was a member of the COV1001 Ad26.COV2.S trial arm.

There are a few counts of this clone. CDR1 is MNHNS, CDR2 SASEGT, per germline. V was shortened by 2 bases and J by 4 bases, with 18 bases between the two germline ends. CDR3 length: 17 amino acids. Assay used: immunoSEQ multiplex PCR; TCRdb lists only in-frame clones, some missing. This sample has roughly 300,000 clones, with 88% found just once. Indicated treatment: roughly 19 received Ad26.COV2.S at low or high dose, single or two shots; roughly five received placebo; per-sample allocation not given. Collection of samples fell on day 63 after the first vaccine or placebo injection. The sample was peripheral blood, taken in a trial of Ad26.COV2.S vaccine versus placebo. The rearrangement links TRBV6-1 to TRBJ1-5; D is unclear. The origin of this receptor is a person between 18 and 65 years old who received the Ad26.COV2.S COVID-19 vaccine or a placebo. This CDR3 is CASSERAGGASNQPQHF. The CDR3 nucleotides read TGTGCCAGCAGTGAAAGGGCGGGCGGAGCGTCAAATCAGCCCCAGCATTTT.